The T cell receptor (beta chain) described here comes from a study of cytomegalovirus exposure and HLA in healthy donors. The wider study: Among the approximately 410 genotyped donors, over 70% were placed in the Caucasian-associated ancestry cluster.

Notes on this clone: What it binds is unknown.

Germline CDR1 is SGHRS and CDR2 is YFSETQ. This CDR3 contains 16 residues. The J segment lost 7 bases and the V segment lost 6 bases, leaving 18 bases of the junction unmatched. Primers included in the PCR were 60 Vbeta and 13 Jbeta primers. Assay: immunoSEQ multiplex PCR; the TCRdb copy retains only in-frame clones and omits some. Here the sample spans about 160,000 clones, 60% to 80% being singletons. Findings and caveats of the study: Earlier analysis yielded a pattern in which most TCR beta V segments were productive about 90% or about 30% of the time. As a later analysis revealed, most CMV-associated TCR beta chains appeared HLA-restricted. Near-uniform donor sequencing depth was presumed by presence/absence analyses.

Input material: PBMCs. This receptor was obtained from a male donor in good health and CMV-seronegative. The chain links TRBV5-1 to TRBJ2-7; TRBD1 agrees at 8 bases. CDR3 in amino acids: CASTLDPTGGSREQYF. The CDR3 nucleotides are TGCGCCAGCACCCTAGACCCCACAGGGGGATCTCGAGAGCAGTACTTC.